This TCR beta chain was recorded in a study of Ad26.COV2.S vaccination and SARS-CoV-2 variants. Study overall: COV1001, an Ad26.COV2.S trial, supplied this vaccine-arm donor. Into the muscle, Ad26.COV2.S was dosed once or twice, 56 days apart. Whole-study findings and limits: Placebo and vaccine recipients had non-spike TCR breadth that was similar. It was reported that spike-specific CD8+ and CD4+ T cell responses were substantially broad after vaccination.

Sequencing used immunoSEQ multiplex PCR; TCRdb keeps in-frame clones, though not all of them. The repertoire consists of about 480,000 clones, with around nine tenths occurring once and the leading ten covering roughly 13%. Worth noting for this clone: The antigen remains unidentified.

From germline, CDR1 is KGHSH and CDR2 LQKENI. The V end lost 2 bases, the J end lost 6 bases, and 16 bases lay between the germline ends. The CDR3 loop spans 15 amino acids. Treatment denoted: 15 to 20 received Ad26.COV2.S at low or high dose, single or two shots; roughly five received placebo; per-sample allocation not given. The samples were gathered on day 63 after the first injection of vaccine or placebo. Specimen: peripheral blood, collected in a trial of Ad26.COV2.S vaccine versus placebo. The chain recombines TRBV18 with TRBJ1-2; tentative D call: TRBD1 (5 bases). The receptor's source is a person aged 18-60 years who received the Ad26.COV2.S COVID-19 vaccine or a placebo. The DNA of the CDR3 is TGTGCCAGCTCACCAGAGCTGAAGGGACCCGATGGCTACACCTTC. It specifies CASSPELKGPDGYTF.